Listed below are T cell receptor beta chains from one sample, sequenced in a study of shared clonotypes between healthy human individuals. Clones were read by immunoSEQ multiplex PCR, and TCRdb kept only the in-frame ones, dropping some. The sample contains 2,500,000 or so clones, roughly 93% of which appear only once. Sequencing used naive CD4+ T cells from PBMCs. These receptors all come from a man aged 18 to 30 in good health. Some clones in this sample may be carry-over from other donors' samples. Each CDR3 is given with its conserved first and last residue. Fields, in order: D gene, V gene, clone size, J gene, CDR3 protein, CDR3 DNA. A D gene is named only where the DNA matches it firmly. Clone sizes are given selectively: once, few, many, or a class where the clone is expanded.

D: -; V: TRBV19; size: -; J: TRBJ1-3; CDR3: CASRWDLSGNTIYF; DNA: TGTGCCAGTAGATGGGACCTCTCTGGAAACACCATATATTTT
D: -; V: TRBV28; size: -; J: TRBJ2-2; CDR3: CASILSEGLTGELFF; DNA: TGTGCCAGCATCCTCTCGGAGGGGTTAACCGGGGAGCTGTTTTTT
D: TRBD2; V: TRBV20-1; size: -; J: TRBJ2-1; CDR3: CSAPERENQFF; DNA: TGCAGTGCCCCCGAGCGGGAGAATCAGTTCTTC
D: TRBD2; V: TRBV5-4; size: -; J: TRBJ2-5; CDR3: CASSFSGSDGTQYF; DNA: TGTGCCAGCAGCTTCAGCGGGAGTGACGGGACCCAGTACTTC
D: -; V: TRBV7-9; size: -; J: TRBJ1-2; CDR3: CASSLGGNNYGYTF; DNA: TGTGCCAGCAGCTTAGGCGGAAATAACTATGGCTACACCTTC
D: -; V: TRBV13; size: -; J: TRBJ2-7; CDR3: CASSFFARGDYEQYF; DNA: TGTGCCAGCAGCTTCTTTGCTAGGGGGGATTACGAGCAGTACTTC
D: -; V: TRBV28; size: -; J: TRBJ2-4; CDR3: CASSPRDGGPKNIQYF; DNA: TGTGCCAGCAGTCCCCGGGACGGTGGACCCAAAAACATTCAGTACTTC
D: -; V: TRBV2; size: -; J: TRBJ1-1; CDR3: CASSGRITPNTEAFF; DNA: TGTGCCAGCAGCGGTAGGATCACCCCGAACACTGAAGCTTTCTTT
D: TRBD1; V: TRBV6-1; size: -; J: TRBJ2-7; CDR3: CGSTGTGMGEQYF; DNA: TGTGGGAGTACCGGGACAGGGATGGGAGAGCAGTACTTC
D: -; V: TRBV28; size: -; J: TRBJ2-1; CDR3: CASSYLPRGSSYNEQFF; DNA: TGTGCCAGCAGTTACCTTCCTCGGGGGAGCTCCTACAATGAGCAGTTCTTC
D: TRBD2; V: TRBV9; size: -; J: TRBJ2-2; CDR3: CASSVGSGSGTGELFF; DNA: TGTGCCAGCAGCGTAGGAAGCGGGAGTGGCACCGGGGAGCTGTTTTTT
D: TRBD1; V: TRBV7-9; size: -; J: TRBJ2-7; CDR3: CASSNRDRGFQYF; DNA: TGTGCCAGCAGCAACCGGGACAGGGGGTTTCAGTACTTC
D: TRBD1; V: TRBV4-1; size: -; J: TRBJ1-1; CDR3: CASSHLRDSTEAFF; DNA: TGCGCCAGCAGCCACCTCCGGGACAGTACTGAAGCTTTCTTT
D: -; V: TRBV6-1; size: -; J: TRBJ1-3; CDR3: CASRNIQSGNTIYF; DNA: TGTGCCAGCAGGAACATTCAGTCTGGAAACACCATATATTTT
D: -; V: TRBV27; size: -; J: TRBJ2-1; CDR3: CASRVARVRSYNEQFF; DNA: TGTGCCAGCAGAGTAGCAAGGGTACGCTCCTACAATGAGCAGTTCTTC
D: -; V: TRBV29-1; size: -; J: TRBJ1-1; CDR3: CSVTRGKPEAFF; DNA: TGCAGCGTGACCAGGGGAAAACCTGAAGCTTTCTTT
D: -; V: TRBV27; size: once; J: TRBJ2-3; CDR3: CASSFGTRGGTDTQYF; DNA: TGTGCCAGCAGTTTCGGAACCAGGGGCGGCACAGATACGCAGTATTTT
D: -; V: TRBV27; size: -; J: TRBJ1-4; CDR3: CASSLSGGPWEKLFF; DNA: TGTGCCAGCAGTTTATCAGGGGGACCTTGGGAAAAACTGTTTTTT
D: -; V: TRBV6-5; size: few; J: TRBJ2-3; CDR3: CASSYADTQYF; DNA: TGTGCCAGCAGTTACGCAGATACGCAGTATTTT
D: -; V: TRBV27; size: -; J: TRBJ2-5; CDR3: CASSLRETQYF; DNA: TGTGCCAGCAGTTTGCGGGAGACCCAGTACTTC
D: -; V: TRBV28; size: -; J: TRBJ1-2; CDR3: CASSLYRGPNYGYTF; DNA: TGTGCCAGCAGTTTATATCGGGGCCCTAACTATGGCTACACCTTC
D: TRBD2; V: TRBV5-4; size: -; J: TRBJ2-7; CDR3: CASSQGQAGGPTSEQYF; DNA: TGTGCCAGCAGCCAGGGGCAAGCGGGAGGGCCAACGAGCGAGCAGTACTTC
D: -; V: TRBV7-9; size: -; J: TRBJ1-3; CDR3: CASSPQQVSGNTIYF; DNA: TGTGCCAGCAGCCCACAACAGGTGTCCGGAAACACCATATATTTT
D: TRBD2; V: TRBV28; size: -; J: TRBJ2-7; CDR3: CASSQLPAGGNEQYF; DNA: TGTGCCAGCAGTCAGCTGCCGGCCGGGGGGAATGAGCAGTACTTC
D: TRBD2; V: TRBV7-3; size: -; J: TRBJ2-5; CDR3: CASSLRGLAGGPSGTQYF; DNA: TGTGCCAGCAGCTTAAGGGGGCTAGCGGGAGGGCCGTCGGGGACCCAGTACTTC
D: TRBD1; V: TRBV6-5; size: -; J: TRBJ1-1; CDR3: CASSRSTGGGTEAFF; DNA: TGTGCCAGCAGTCGATCGACAGGGGGGGGGACTGAAGCTTTCTTT
D: TRBD2; V: TRBV6-5; size: -; J: TRBJ2-1; CDR3: CASRLANEQFF; DNA: TGTGCCAGTCGACTAGCCAATGAGCAGTTCTTC
D: TRBD2; V: TRBV9; size: -; J: TRBJ2-1; CDR3: CASSVAAGDYNEQFF; DNA: TGTGCCAGCAGCGTAGCAGCGGGGGACTACAATGAGCAGTTCTTC
D: -; V: TRBV7-9; size: -; J: TRBJ1-2; CDR3: CASSLRTQEGGYTF; DNA: TGTGCCAGCAGCCTCCGTACACAGGAGGGGGGCTACACCTTC
D: TRBD1; V: TRBV7-2; size: -; J: TRBJ2-3; CDR3: CASKAGQATDTQYF; DNA: TGTGCCAGCAAAGCCGGACAGGCCACAGATACGCAGTATTTT
D: -; V: TRBV9; size: -; J: TRBJ2-7; CDR3: CASSVEPVGSHYEQYF; DNA: TGTGCCAGCAGCGTAGAGCCCGTCGGGTCGCACTACGAGCAGTACTTC
D: -; V: TRBV11-3; size: -; J: TRBJ2-7; CDR3: CASSPGTAFSYEQYF; DNA: TGTGCCAGCAGTCCCGGGACTGCCTTTTCCTACGAGCAGTACTTC
D: -; V: TRBV9; size: -; J: TRBJ1-1; CDR3: CASSFGRGNTEAFF; DNA: TGTGCCAGCAGCTTCGGAAGGGGGAACACTGAAGCTTTCTTT
D: -; V: TRBV28; size: -; J: TRBJ1-1; CDR3: CASRTGTANTEAFF; DNA: TGTGCCAGCAGGACCGGGACGGCGAACACTGAAGCTTTCTTT
D: TRBD1; V: TRBV9; size: -; J: TRBJ1-2; CDR3: CASAPGQGVGGYTF; DNA: TGTGCCAGCGCTCCGGGACAGGGTGTCGGTGGCTACACCTTC
D: -; V: TRBV10-3; size: -; J: TRBJ1-1; CDR3: CAISEQWEAFF; DNA: TGTGCCATCAGTGAGCAGTGGGAAGCTTTCTTT
D: -; V: TRBV4-1; size: -; J: TRBJ2-7; CDR3: CASSQVFVAEQYF; DNA: TGCGCCAGCAGCCAAGTCTTTGTTGCCGAGCAGTACTTC
D: -; V: TRBV4-1; size: -; J: TRBJ1-6; CDR3: CASSQDLGGASSYNSPLHF; DNA: TGCGCCAGCAGCCAAGATTTGGGTGGCGCGAGCTCCTATAATTCACCCCTCCACTTT
D: -; V: TRBV15; size: -; J: TRBJ2-1; CDR3: CATSRTQGTANEQFF; DNA: TGTGCCACCAGCAGAACCCAGGGTACAGCGAATGAGCAGTTCTTC
D: -; V: TRBV5-1; size: -; J: TRBJ1-2; CDR3: CASSLDAVNYGYTF; DNA: TGCGCCAGCAGCTTGGACGCAGTGAACTATGGCTACACCTTC
D: -; V: TRBV7-9; size: once; J: TRBJ2-2; CDR3: CASSPDVTGELFF; DNA: TGTGCCAGCAGCCCGGACGTAACCGGGGAGCTGTTTTTT
D: TRBD1; V: TRBV6-5; size: -; J: TRBJ1-1; CDR3: CASSQDRERVGAFF; DNA: TGTGCCAGCAGCCAGGACAGGGAGAGGGTTGGAGCTTTCTTT
D: TRBD1; V: TRBV5-1; size: -; J: TRBJ2-5; CDR3: CASSLGGQGTETQYF; DNA: TGCGCCAGCAGCTTGGGCGGACAGGGGACAGAGACCCAGTACTTC
D: TRBD1; V: TRBV6-6; size: -; J: TRBJ2-7; CDR3: CASSTGTGRKYF; DNA: TGTGCCAGCAGTACCGGGACAGGGCGAAAGTACTTC
D: -; V: TRBV19; size: -; J: TRBJ2-3; CDR3: CASSLEGPDTQYF; DNA: TGTGCCAGTAGTCTGGAGGGCCCAGATACGCAGTATTTT
D: -; V: TRBV19; size: -; J: TRBJ1-5; CDR3: CASSIVTGNQPQHF; DNA: TGTGCCAGTAGTATAGTGACGGGAAATCAGCCCCAGCATTTT
D: -; V: TRBV30; size: -; J: TRBJ2-7; CDR3: CAWVAAEAYEQYF; DNA: TGTGCCTGGGTTGCGGCGGAAGCCTACGAGCAGTACTTC
D: TRBD1; V: TRBV7-3; size: -; J: TRBJ2-1; CDR3: CASSPTGQVYNEQFF; DNA: TGTGCCAGCAGCCCTACGGGACAGGTCTACAATGAGCAGTTCTTC
D: -; V: TRBV7-2; size: -; J: TRBJ2-2; CDR3: CASSLTFFTGELFF; DNA: TGTGCCAGCAGCTTGACCTTTTTCACCGGGGAGCTGTTTTTT
D: -; V: TRBV15; size: -; J: TRBJ2-3; CDR3: CATGSTDTQYF; DNA: TGTGCCACTGGTAGCACAGATACGCAGTATTTT
D: TRBD1; V: TRBV29-1; size: -; J: TRBJ1-4; CDR3: CSVRQGARGEKLFF; DNA: TGCAGCGTCAGACAGGGCGCACGAGGGGAAAAACTGTTTTTT
D: -; V: TRBV6-1; size: -; J: TRBJ2-3; CDR3: CASSEPQRGTDTQYF; DNA: TGTGCCAGCAGTGAACCCCAGCGGGGCACAGATACGCAGTATTTT
D: TRBD1; V: TRBV5-4; size: once; J: TRBJ2-6; CDR3: CASSLDRGRSGANVLTF; DNA: TGTGCCAGCAGCTTGGACAGGGGCCGCTCTGGGGCCAACGTCCTGACTTTC
D: TRBD2; V: TRBV4-1; size: -; J: TRBJ2-3; CDR3: CASSQLGLAGLSTDTQYF; DNA: TGCGCCAGCAGCCAGCTCGGACTAGCGGGCCTGAGCACAGATACGCAGTATTTT
D: TRBD1; V: TRBV2; size: -; J: TRBJ1-2; CDR3: CASSVDRGGYGYTF; DNA: TGTGCCAGCAGTGTCGACAGGGGAGGCTATGGCTACACCTTC
D: -; V: TRBV4-2; size: -; J: TRBJ2-5; CDR3: CASSQDHGSSETQYF; DNA: TGTGCCAGCAGCCAAGATCACGGGAGCTCAGAGACCCAGTACTTC
D: -; V: TRBV6-6; size: -; J: TRBJ2-5; CDR3: CASLRGLQETQYF; DNA: TGTGCCAGCCTTCGGGGACTTCAAGAGACCCAGTACTTC
D: -; V: TRBV9; size: -; J: TRBJ2-2; CDR3: CASSVAGGSTGELFF; DNA: TGTGCCAGCAGCGTAGCAGGGGGGTCCACCGGGGAGCTGTTTTTT
D: -; V: TRBV9; size: -; J: TRBJ1-1; CDR3: CASSVNNLPNTEAFF; DNA: TGTGCCAGCAGCGTAAATAATTTACCGAACACTGAAGCTTTCTTT